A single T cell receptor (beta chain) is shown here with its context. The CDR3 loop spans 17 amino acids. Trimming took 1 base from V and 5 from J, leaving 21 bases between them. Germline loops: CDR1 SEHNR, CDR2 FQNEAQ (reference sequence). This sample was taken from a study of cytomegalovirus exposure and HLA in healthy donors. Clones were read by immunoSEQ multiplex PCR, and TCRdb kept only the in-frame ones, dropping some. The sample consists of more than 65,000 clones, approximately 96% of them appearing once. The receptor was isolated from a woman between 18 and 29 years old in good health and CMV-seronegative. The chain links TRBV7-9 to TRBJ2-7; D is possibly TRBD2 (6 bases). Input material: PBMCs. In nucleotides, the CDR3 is TGTGCCAGCAGCTTAGAGGGGTCTATCCGGGGGAGCCACGAGCAGTACTTC. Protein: CASSLEGSIRGSHEQYF.